Each of the 16 T cell receptor beta chains below was sequenced from the same sample in a study of long-term antiretroviral therapy in people with HIV. A v3.0 immunoSEQ assay was performed at survey level. Clones were sequenced by immunoSEQ multiplex PCR, and TCRdb holds only the in-frame ones, with some missing. The data contain 15,000 or so clones, 88% of them singletons. The sample consisted of unsorted PBMCs, taken 2.1 years after starting antiretroviral therapy. These receptors were obtained from a woman in her thirties or forties with HIV.

The chain joins TRBV27 to TRBJ1-5; the D gene is possibly TRBD1 (5 bases). Germline assignment: CDR1 MNHEY and CDR2 SMNVEV (reference sequence). This CDR3 is built from 18 residues. V was pared by 2 bases and J by 2 bases, with 19 bases between. The CDR3 bases are TGTGCCAGCAGTTTACGCCCCATCAGGGCTGATGGCAATCAGCCCCAGCATTTT. The encoded protein is CASSLRPIRADGNQPQHF.

The chain recombines TRBV4-3 with TRBJ1-2; TRBD1 might be the D (5 bases). Germline values: CDR1 LGHNA, CDR2 YSLEER. V dropped 2 bases and J dropped 8 bases, with 15 bases sitting between them. This CDR3 comprises 14 residues. The CDR3 nucleotides read TGCGCCAGCAGCCAACCAGGGACGTCGGGAGGCTACACCTTC. Its protein is CASSQPGTSGGYTF.

This chain joins TRBV29-1 and TRBJ1-4; 7 nucleotides agree with TRBD1. CDR1 and CDR2 (germline): SQVTM, ANQGSEA. The CDR3 is 11 amino acids. Losses at the gene ends were 3 bases for V and 11 bases for J; bases not matched to a gene: 3. The CDR3 loop reads CSVEDRTKLFF. CDR3 nucleotides: TGCAGCGTTGAGGACAGGACCAAACTGTTTTTT.

The sample holds one count of this clone. One end of the junction does not line up with germline, which may come from a read error. The CDR3 coding sequence is TGTGCCAACAGTTTATCGCAGGGGGGGAGCACCGGGGAGCTGTTTTTT. It yields the protein CANSLSQGGSTGELFF. V is TRBV27 and J is TRBJ2-2, with D perhaps being TRBD1 or TRBD2 (7 bases each). The CDR3 is 16 amino acids. CDR1 and CDR2 from the germline V gene are MNHEY and SMNVEV (reference sequence).

V usage is TRBV5-1 and J usage is TRBJ1-1; TRBD1 aligns across 9 bases. The CDR3 covers 15 residues. Germline V gene lookup returns CDR1 SGHRS and CDR2 YFSETQ. V was clipped by 5 bases and J by 4 bases; unmatched bases: 9. This CDR3 is CASSPGQGSGTEAFF. The CDR3 DNA sequence: TGCGCCAGCAGTCCGGGACAGGGTAGTGGCACTGAAGCTTTCTTT.

The gene calls are TRBV4-2 and TRBJ2-1; 12 bases match TRBD2. V shed 2 bases and J 8 bases; nucleotides not matched to a gene: 4. Germline CDR1 and CDR2: LGHNA and YNFKEQ. The CDR3 is 15 residues long. The CDR3 protein is CASSQLAGGRDEQFF. For the CDR3, the DNA is TGTGCCAGCAGCCAACTAGCGGGGGGGCGTGATGAGCAGTTCTTC.

V gene TRBV5-1 combines with J gene TRBJ1-1; 9 bases map to TRBD1. The trim removed 5 bases at V and 0 bases at J, leaving 8 bases unmatched. CDR3 length: 16 amino acids. The germline V gene encodes CDR1 SGHRS and CDR2 YFSETQ. CDR3 protein: CASRSGQGGMNTEAFF. The DNA of the CDR3 is TGCGCCAGCAGATCGGGACAGGGAGGCATGAACACTGAAGCTTTCTTT.

The chain uses TRBV6-5 and TRBJ1-4; 7 bases match TRBD1. CDR1 is MNHEY, CDR2 SVGAGI, per germline. This CDR3 has 14 amino acids. Trimming took 6 bases from V and 6 from J; bases not matched to a gene: 7. The CDR3 nucleotides read TGTGCCAGCAGGGGTGGGACAGTCGATGAAAAACTGTTTTTT. It encodes CASRGGTVDEKLFF.

The gene calls are TRBV4-1 and TRBJ1-2; tentatively, D is TRBD1 (5 bases). Germline values: CDR1 MGHRA, CDR2 YSYEKL. V gave up 1 base and J gave up 7 bases, with 13 bases separating them. This CDR3 contains 14 residues. As DNA, the CDR3 is TGCGCCAGCAGCCAAGTCAGGCAGGGCCCTGGCTACACCTTC. Its protein product is CASSQVRQGPGYTF.

The chain joins TRBV12-5 to TRBJ2-1, with D perhaps TRBD1 (5 bases). The CDR3 covers 15 residues. Germline CDR1 and CDR2: LGHNT and FRNRAP. The germline V and J ends were trimmed by 6 bases and 1 base, with 13 bases remaining between them. The CDR3 here is CASGVSGFSYNEQFF. DNA of the CDR3: TGTGCTAGTGGGGTCTCAGGGTTTTCCTACAATGAGCAGTTCTTC.

CDR3 DNA: TGCGCCAGCAGTCAATGTTGCCAGGGGTGCCAAGAGACCCAGTACTTC. Amino acids: CASSQCCQGCQETQYF. J is TRBJ2-5 and V is TRBV23-1, with D perhaps matching TRBD1 (6 bases). TRBV23-1 is labeled an ORF, and its function is uncertain. V shed 1 base and J shed 1 base, with 13 bases lying between them. This CDR3 comprises 16 residues.

This chain joins TRBV5-6 and TRBJ1-1; a possible D gene is TRBD1 (6 bases). V shed 4 bases and J shed 2 bases, with 21 bases lying between them. There are 17 residues in the CDR3. Germline V gene data show CDR1 as SGHDT and CDR2 as YYEEEE. The CDR3 sequence is CASSPGQYHFSNTEAFF. CDR3 coding DNA: TGTGCCAGCAGCCCGGGACAATACCACTTTTCCAACACTGAAGCTTTCTTT.

The chain uses TRBV6-5 and TRBJ2-5, with TRBD2 identical over 7 bases. Germline values: CDR1 MNHEY, CDR2 SVGAGI. There are 16 residues in the CDR3. The V and J ends lost 0 bases and 10 bases, in that order; junction bases with no gene match: 14. DNA of the CDR3: TGTGCCAGCAGTTACTCGATGGGCCAGCGGGACTGGGACCAGTACTTC. It encodes CASSYSMGQRDWDQYF.

This chain joins TRBV5-1 and TRBJ1-1, with 12 bases aligning to TRBD1. Germline CDR1 SGHRS, CDR2 YFSETQ. Trimming at V came to 0 bases and at J to 0 bases, leaving 9 bases not matched to a gene. The CDR3 spans 19 residues. The CDR3 DNA reads TGCGCCAGCAGCTTGGGTCCGGGACAGGGGGCCCCTTTGAACACTGAAGCTTTCTTT. Translation gives CASSLGPGQGAPLNTEAFF.

This chain joins TRBV5-4 and TRBJ2-5; perhaps TRBD2 as D (5 bases). The CDR3 sequence is 13 residues long. V was pared by 2 bases and J by 5 bases, with 10 bases between. From germline, CDR1 is SGHNT and CDR2 YYREEE (reference sequence). The CDR3: CASSLRGEETQYF. DNA of the CDR3: TGTGCCAGCAGCTTACGGGGAGAGGAGACCCAGTACTTC.

This clone was counted once. The chain employs TRBV6-5 and TRBJ1-2, with 7 bases aligning to TRBD1. Trimming at V came to 5 bases and at J to 5 bases, leaving 8 bases not matched to a gene. Germline CDR1 is MNHEY and CDR2 is SVGAGI. CDR3 length: 14 residues. CDR3 nucleotides: TGTGCCAGCAGTGACCAAGGGGGCGCATATGGCTACACCTTC. This codes for CASSDQGGAYGYTF.